Below are 4 T cell receptor beta chains sequenced from a single sample in a study of regulatory T cells in long-lasting Graves disease. The time point here: persistent/refractory GD, antithyroid drugs over 5 years with positive TRAb. PBMC-derived RNA was used for the TCR library. Building the TCR beta libraries relied on iRepertoire HTBI primers, and CDR3 regions underwent Arm-PCR. Using its own MiXCR run on the multiplex PCR reads, TCRdb lists one record per CDR3 protein. The sample includes approximately 290,000 distinct CDR3 sequences, around 23% of them seen just once. The source material was peripheral blood mononuclear cells (PBMCs), sampled when the disease was refractory, from a patient treated with antithyroid drugs. Source of these receptors: a female donor with Graves disease.

The gene calls are TRBV20-1 and TRBJ1-2; D remains unclear. CDR1 and CDR2 (germline): DFQATT, SNEGSKA (reference sequence). Trimming took off 0 bases at V and 6 bases at J, with 8 bases between the two ends. The CDR3 covers 12 residues. The CDR3 loop is CSARDQSDGYTF. CDR3 sequence (DNA): TGCAGTGCTAGAGATCAGAGCGATGGCTACACCTTC.

This clonotype was detected a few times. V gene TRBV2 combines with J gene TRBJ1-1; 7 bases match TRBD1. Germline CDR1 is SNHLY and CDR2 is FYNNEI. V lost 6 bases, J lost 4 bases, and 8 bases stayed unmatched. The CDR3 has 14 residues. The CDR3 bases are TGTGCCAGCAGGGTAGAACAGGGGACCACTGAAGCTTTCTTT. It codes for CASRVEQGTTEAFF.

At least ten counts were recorded for this clonotype. The chain combines TRBV7-8 with TRBJ1-4; D is undetermined. The germline V and J ends were trimmed by 5 bases and 4 bases, with 8 bases remaining between them. The germline V gene encodes CDR1 SGHVS and CDR2 FQNEAQ. The CDR3 spans 13 residues. In DNA, the CDR3 is TGTGCCAGCAGCAGGCGGTATAATGAAAAACTGTTTTTT. Amino acids: CASSRRYNEKLFF.

This clonotype was counted a few times. The chain uses TRBV12-3 or TRBV12-4 and TRBJ2-6, with D perhaps assigned TRBD1 or TRBD2 (5 bases each). V was pared by 0 bases and J by 2 bases, with 11 bases between. The CDR3 is 17 amino acids. CDR3 nucleotides: TGTGCCAGCAGTTTAGCGCATGGGGGTCCTGGGGCCAACGTCCTGACTTTC. Translated, it gives CASSLAHGGPGANVLTF.